Listed below are T cell receptor beta chains from one sample, sequenced in a study of PD-L1 blockade in urothelial cancer. Using immunoSEQ multiplex PCR, the repertoire was profiled, and TCRdb retains in-frame clones only, with some absent. The sample holds 70,000 or so clones, roughly 90% seen once. The sequencing here drew on PBMCs, taken around atezolizumab (anti-PD-L1) treatment. The origin of the receptors is a man in his sixties or seventies with urothelial cancer. Each CDR3 is given with its conserved first and last residue. The order of the fields is V gene, J gene, D gene, clone size, CDR3 protein, CDR3 DNA. D genes are given only for firm matches. Size is stated for part of the rows, as once, few or many counts, or as a class when the clone is expanded.

>TRBV20-1|TRBJ2-3|-|once
CRASGTDTQYF
TGCAGGGCTAGCGGCACAGATACGCAGTATTTT
>TRBV4-1|TRBJ2-3|-|-
CASSQDLTVSDTQYF
TGCGCCAGCAGCCAAGATTTGACAGTTTCAGATACGCAGTATTTT
>TRBV28|TRBJ1-2|-|once
CASSSAGYGYTF
TGTGCCAGCAGTTCGGCGGGCTATGGCTACACCTTC
>TRBV7-2|TRBJ2-1|TRBD2|-
CASSSLAGGRGEQFF
TGTGCCAGCAGCTCCCTAGCGGGAGGGCGTGGTGAGCAGTTCTTC
>TRBV7-8|TRBJ2-7|-|-
CASSLTGAREQYF
TGTGCCAGCAGTCTGACAGGAGCGCGGGAGCAGTACTTC
>TRBV5-1|TRBJ2-7|TRBD1|-
CASRTDRGREQYF
TGCGCCAGCAGAACCGACAGGGGGAGGGAGCAGTACTTC
>TRBV7-9|TRBJ1-2|-|-
CASSTRLTGGDYGYTF
TGTGCCAGCAGCACCCGTCTGACAGGTGGAGACTATGGCTACACCTTC
>TRBV27|TRBJ2-1|-|-
CASRLNRVQNEQFF
TGTGCCAGCAGACTTAACAGGGTCCAGAATGAGCAGTTCTTC
>TRBV9|TRBJ2-1|TRBD1|once
CASTPWDSYYNEQFF
TGTGCCAGCACCCCGTGGGACAGTTATTACAATGAGCAGTTCTTC
>TRBV6-1|TRBJ2-7|TRBD1|-
CASRGTASSYEQYF
TGTGCCAGCAGGGGGACAGCAAGCTCCTACGAGCAGTACTTC
>TRBV5-1|TRBJ1-2|TRBD1|few
CASSETGDGYTF
TGCGCCAGCAGCGAAACAGGGGATGGCTACACCTTC
>TRBV6-5|TRBJ2-2|-|-
CASRRDSYTGELFF
TGTGCCAGCAGGCGGGACTCCTACACCGGGGAGCTGTTTTTT
>TRBV28|TRBJ2-7|-|-
CASSLAGVATSSYEQYF
TGTGCCAGCAGTTTAGCCGGGGTGGCGACCAGCTCCTACGAGCAGTACTTC
>TRBV5-4|TRBJ2-1|TRBD2|once
CASSLAGTSSYNEQFF
TGTGCCAGCAGCTTGGCCGGGACTAGCTCCTACAATGAGCAGTTCTTC
>TRBV7-2|TRBJ2-3|TRBD2|-
CASSFTDAGGPADTQYF
TGTGCCAGCAGCTTTACTGACGCGGGAGGGCCTGCAGATACGCAGTATTTT
>TRBV5-1|TRBJ2-7|-|-
CASSLGLVPSSYEQYF
TGCGCCAGCAGCTTGGGGTTAGTCCCAAGCTCCTACGAGCAGTACTTC
>TRBV19|TRBJ2-7|TRBD1|-
CASSDRDRGSYEQYF
TGTGCCAGTAGTGACCGGGACAGGGGATCCTACGAGCAGTACTTC
>TRBV19|TRBJ2-7|-|-
CASRGIGADSYEQYF
TGTGCCAGTAGGGGTATCGGTGCGGACTCCTACGAGCAGTACTTC
>TRBV7-2|TRBJ2-1|-|-
CASSLAPAGQFF
TGTGCCAGCAGCTTAGCTCCGGCGGGGCAGTTCTTC
>TRBV27|TRBJ2-1|-|-
CASSLGPFNNEQFF
TGTGCCAGCAGTTTGGGCCCCTTTAACAATGAGCAGTTCTTC
>TRBV10-1|TRBJ2-7|TRBD1|-
CASRVRTGPFNEQYF
TGCGCCAGCAGGGTAAGGACAGGGCCCTTCAACGAGCAGTACTTC
>TRBV28|TRBJ2-2|-|-
CASGGTPNTGELFF
TGTGCCAGCGGCGGGACTCCGAACACCGGGGAGCTGTTTTTT
>TRBV11-2|TRBJ2-2|TRBD2|-
CASSPGGGANTGELFF
TGTGCCAGCAGCCCCGGGGGAGGGGCGAACACCGGGGAGCTGTTTTTT
>TRBV5-1|TRBJ2-3|-|-
CASSVPTGDVDTQYF
TGCGCCAGCAGCGTCCCTACGGGAGACGTAGATACGCAGTATTTT
>TRBV6-1|TRBJ1-4|TRBD1|-
CASSDRQGKAEKLFF
TGTGCCAGCAGTGATAGACAGGGGAAGGCTGAAAAACTGTTTTTT
>TRBV5-4|TRBJ2-1|TRBD2|-
CASSLGTSGRPTNEQFF
TGTGCCAGCAGCTTGGGGACTAGCGGCCGCCCCACCAATGAGCAGTTCTTC
>TRBV6-1|TRBJ2-6|-|-
CALEGAPGANVLTF
TGTGCCCTAGAAGGGGCGCCGGGGGCCAACGTCCTGACTTTC
>TRBV30|TRBJ2-7|TRBD2|-
CAWSVPGLAGAGEQYF
TGTGCCTGGAGTGTCCCCGGACTAGCGGGAGCTGGGGAGCAGTACTTC
>TRBV5-1|TRBJ1-4|-|-
CASSLGQRNEKLFF
TGCGCCAGCAGCCTCGGACAGAGAAATGAAAAACTGTTTTTT
>TRBV5-1|TRBJ2-7|TRBD2|-
CASSSPGLAGSYEQYF
TGCGCCAGCAGCTCTCCGGGACTAGCGGGATCCTACGAGCAGTACTTC
>TRBV4-2|TRBJ2-1|TRBD2|-
CASSPSGRAANEQFF
TGTGCCAGCAGCCCTAGCGGGAGGGCCGCAAATGAGCAGTTCTTC
>TRBV11-1|TRBJ2-2|-|-
CASSLGRAGELFF
TGTGCCAGCAGCTTAGGACGGGCCGGGGAGCTGTTTTTT
>TRBV2|TRBJ1-2|-|-
CASSESSASGRGSNYGYTF
TGTGCCAGCAGTGAATCGTCGGCCTCAGGAAGAGGGTCTAACTATGGCTACACCTTC
>TRBV27|TRBJ2-7|TRBD2|-
CASSFRAGDSYEQYF
TGTGCCAGCAGTTTTCGGGCGGGGGACTCCTACGAGCAGTACTTC
>TRBV5-4|TRBJ2-2|TRBD2|-
CASSLGLAGASTGELFF
TGTGCCAGCAGCTTAGGGCTAGCGGGAGCGAGCACCGGGGAGCTGTTTTTT
>TRBV7-7|TRBJ2-2|TRBD1|-
CASSQQGAGELFF
TGTGCCAGCAGCCAACAGGGGGCCGGGGAGCTGTTTTTT
>TRBV19|TRBJ2-2|-|-
CASSHRALELFF
TGTGCCAGTAGTCACAGGGCATTGGAGCTGTTTTTT
>TRBV7-3|TRBJ2-2|-|-
CASSAEVGELFF
TGTGCCAGCAGCGCCGAGGTCGGGGAGCTGTTTTTT
>TRBV7-3|TRBJ2-2|-|-
CASSLEVAGELFF
TGTGCCAGCAGCTTAGAGGTCGCCGGGGAGCTGTTTTTT
>TRBV5-1|TRBJ2-1|-|-
CASSLEQGYNEQFF
TGCGCCAGCAGCTTGGAGCAGGGTTACAATGAGCAGTTCTTC
>TRBV5-1|TRBJ2-2|-|-
CASSPRQDGGELFF
TGCGCCAGCAGCCCTCGACAGGATGGCGGGGAGCTGTTTTTT
>TRBV5-4|TRBJ2-5|-|-
CASSHADYQETQYF
TGTGCCAGCAGCCACGCGGACTATCAAGAGACCCAGTACTTC
>TRBV2|TRBJ2-7|TRBD1|-
CASTGTGGYEQYF
TGTGCCAGCACCGGGACAGGCGGATACGAGCAGTACTTC
>TRBV10-3|TRBJ2-7|-|-
CAISSILGRDSFYEQYF
TGTGCCATCAGTTCAATACTTGGCCGAGACAGCTTCTACGAGCAGTACTTC
>TRBV10-2|TRBJ1-2|-|-
CASSGLDGYTF
TGCGCCAGCAGTGGACTGGATGGCTACACCTTC
>TRBV7-9|TRBJ2-3|TRBD1|once
CASSSVGTGTDTQYF
TGTGCCAGCAGCTCAGTGGGGACAGGCACAGATACGCAGTATTTT
>TRBV4-1|TRBJ2-1|-|once
CASSLVILVEQFF
TGCGCCAGCAGCCTAGTGATTCTGGTGGAGCAGTTCTTC
>TRBV19|TRBJ1-2|-|-
CASSSQGANYGYTF
TGTGCCAGTAGTTCACAGGGTGCTAACTATGGCTACACCTTC